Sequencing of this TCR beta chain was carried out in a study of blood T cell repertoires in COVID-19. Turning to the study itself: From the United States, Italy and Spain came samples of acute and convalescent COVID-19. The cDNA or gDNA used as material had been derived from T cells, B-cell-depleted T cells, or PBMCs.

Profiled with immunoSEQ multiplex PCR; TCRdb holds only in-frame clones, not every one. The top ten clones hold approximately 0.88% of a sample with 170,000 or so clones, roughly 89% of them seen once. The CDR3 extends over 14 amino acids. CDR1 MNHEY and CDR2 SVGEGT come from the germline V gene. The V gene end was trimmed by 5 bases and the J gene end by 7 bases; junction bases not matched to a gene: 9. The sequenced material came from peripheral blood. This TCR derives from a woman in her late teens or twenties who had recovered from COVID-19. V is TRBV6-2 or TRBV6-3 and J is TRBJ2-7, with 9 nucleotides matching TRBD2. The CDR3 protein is CASSDPPLAGEQYV. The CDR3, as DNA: TGTGCCAGCAGTGACCCACCTCTAGCGGGAGAGCAGTACGTC.